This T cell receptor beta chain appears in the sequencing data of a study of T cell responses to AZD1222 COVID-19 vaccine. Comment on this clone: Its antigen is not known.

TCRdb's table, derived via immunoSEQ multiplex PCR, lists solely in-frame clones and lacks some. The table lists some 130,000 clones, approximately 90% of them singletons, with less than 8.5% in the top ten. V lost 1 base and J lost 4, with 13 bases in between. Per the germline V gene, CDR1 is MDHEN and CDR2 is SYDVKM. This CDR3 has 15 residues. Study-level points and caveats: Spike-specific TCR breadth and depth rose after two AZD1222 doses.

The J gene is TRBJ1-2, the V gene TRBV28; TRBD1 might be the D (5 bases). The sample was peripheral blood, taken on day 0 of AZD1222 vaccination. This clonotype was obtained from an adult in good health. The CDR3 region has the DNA TGTGCCAGCAGTTTATTGGGGGGGTTCGTCTATGGCTACACCTTC. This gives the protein CASSLLGGFVYGYTF.